This T cell receptor (beta chain) was found in a study of tumor T cells in aggressive B-cell lymphoma. The junction had 4 bases not matched to a gene; V was cut back by 6 bases and J by 2 bases. The V gene's germline CDR1 is MNHEY and CDR2 SVGAGI. This CDR3 is built from 14 residues. Some clones are missing from TCRdb's copy, which holds only in-frame ones; the method was immunoSEQ multiplex PCR. The repertoire holds fewer than 6,000 clones, with roughly 87% as singletons. Sequencing used tumor tissue. The receptor was isolated from an adult with diffuse large B cell lymphoma. The gene calls are TRBV6-5 and TRBJ2-7; 10 bases match TRBD1. The CDR3 nucleotides are TGTGCCAGCAGCCTCGGACAGGGGGCCTACGAGCAGTACTTC. As protein: CASSLGQGAYEQYF.